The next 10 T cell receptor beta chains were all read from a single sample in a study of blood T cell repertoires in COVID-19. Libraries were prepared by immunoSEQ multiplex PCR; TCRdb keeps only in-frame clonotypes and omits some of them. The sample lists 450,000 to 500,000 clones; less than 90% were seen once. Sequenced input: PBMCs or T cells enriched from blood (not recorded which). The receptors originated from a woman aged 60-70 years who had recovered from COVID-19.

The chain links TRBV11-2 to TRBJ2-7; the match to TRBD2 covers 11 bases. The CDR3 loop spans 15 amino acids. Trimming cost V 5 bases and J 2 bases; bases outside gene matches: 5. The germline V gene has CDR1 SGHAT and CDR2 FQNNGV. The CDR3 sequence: CASSKTSGATYEQYF. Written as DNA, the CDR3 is TGTGCCAGCAGCAAGACTAGCGGGGCCACCTACGAGCAGTACTTC. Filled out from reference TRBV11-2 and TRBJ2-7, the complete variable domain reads EAGVAQSPRYKIIEKRQSVAFWCNPISGHATLYWYQQILGQGPKLLIQFQNNGVVDDSQLPKDRFSAERLKGVDSTLKIQPAKLEDSAVYLCASSKTSGATYEQYFGPGTRLTVT.

CDR3 in DNA: TGTGCCAGCAGCCAAGATGGACAGGGTTTACCGGGGGAGCTGTTTTTT. It encodes CASSQDGQGLPGELFF. This rearrangement joins TRBV4-2 to TRBJ2-2; TRBD1 aligns across 8 bases. The V gene's germline CDR1 is LGHNA and CDR2 YNFKEQ. The V and J ends lost 0 bases and 8 bases, in that order; junction bases with no gene match: 8. CDR3 length: 16 residues.

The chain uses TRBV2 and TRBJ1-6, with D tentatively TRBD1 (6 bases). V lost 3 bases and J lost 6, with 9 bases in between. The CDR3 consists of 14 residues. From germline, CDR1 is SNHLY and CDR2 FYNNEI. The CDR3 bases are TGTGCCAGCAGTGATTCGGACAGTAATTCACCCCTCCACTTT. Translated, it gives CASSDSDSNSPLHF.

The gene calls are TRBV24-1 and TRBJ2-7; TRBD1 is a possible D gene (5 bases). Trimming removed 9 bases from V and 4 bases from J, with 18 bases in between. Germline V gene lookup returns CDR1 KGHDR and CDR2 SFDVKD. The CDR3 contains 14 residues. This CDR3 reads CATSKGAGYYEQYF. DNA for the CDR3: TGTGCCACCTCTAAAGGGGCAGGGTATTACGAGCAGTACTTC.

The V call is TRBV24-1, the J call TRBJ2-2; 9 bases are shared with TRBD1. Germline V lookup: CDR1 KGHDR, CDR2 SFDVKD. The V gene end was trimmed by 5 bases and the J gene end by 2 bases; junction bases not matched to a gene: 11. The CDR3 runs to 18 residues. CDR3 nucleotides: TGTGCCACCAGTGTTACCCCGGGGGGACAGGGCAACACCGGGGAGCTGTTTTTT. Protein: CATSVTPGGQGNTGELFF.

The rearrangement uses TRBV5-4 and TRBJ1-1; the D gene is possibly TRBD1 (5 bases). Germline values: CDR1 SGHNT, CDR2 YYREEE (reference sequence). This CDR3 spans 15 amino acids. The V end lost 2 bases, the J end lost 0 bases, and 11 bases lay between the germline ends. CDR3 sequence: CASSFWEGLNTEAFF. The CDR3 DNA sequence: TGTGCCAGCAGCTTCTGGGAGGGGTTGAACACTGAAGCTTTCTTT.

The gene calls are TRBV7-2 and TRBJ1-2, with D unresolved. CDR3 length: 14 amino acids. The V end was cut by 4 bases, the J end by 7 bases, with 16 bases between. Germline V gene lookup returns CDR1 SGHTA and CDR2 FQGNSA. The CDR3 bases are TGTGCCAGCAGCTCCAGGAGGTTCAGTTCTGGCTACACCTTC. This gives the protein CASSSRRFSSGYTF.

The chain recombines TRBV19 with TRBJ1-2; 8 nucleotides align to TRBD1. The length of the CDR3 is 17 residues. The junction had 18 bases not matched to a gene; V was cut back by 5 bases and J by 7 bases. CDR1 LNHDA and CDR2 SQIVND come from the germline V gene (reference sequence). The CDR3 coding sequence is TGTGCCAGTAGTCCGGACACCCCTGGACAGGGACGCCGTGGCTACACCTTC. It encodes CASSPDTPGQGRRGYTF.

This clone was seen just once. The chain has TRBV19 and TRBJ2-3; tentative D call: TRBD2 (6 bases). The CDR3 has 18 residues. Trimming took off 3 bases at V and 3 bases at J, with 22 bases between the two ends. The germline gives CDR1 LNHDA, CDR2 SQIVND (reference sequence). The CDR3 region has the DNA TGTGCCAGTAGTATCCTAACAGCCACGGAGGGGTGGACAGATACGCAGTATTTT. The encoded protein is CASSILTATEGWTDTQYF.

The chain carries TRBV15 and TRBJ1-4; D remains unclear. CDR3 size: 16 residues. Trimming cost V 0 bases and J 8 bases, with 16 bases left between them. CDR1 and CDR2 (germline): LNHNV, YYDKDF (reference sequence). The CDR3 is CATSRDLDKLGEKLFF. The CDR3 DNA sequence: TGTGCCACCAGCAGAGATTTAGATAAACTAGGAGAAAAACTGTTTTTT.